This entry features one T cell receptor (beta chain) sequence. This clone was detected a few times. No antigen is known for it. Per-base quality was not reported, and no clone a single base away is much larger than it. Whole blood was collected in K2EDTA tubes by collaborating institutions according to the institutions' own protocols. Collaborator samples were shipped for TCRbeta analysis as frozen whole blood, isolated PBMCs, or DNA extracted from either sample type. Trimming takes 5 bases off V and 4 bases off J; junction bases not matched to a gene: 5. From the germline V gene, CDR1 is SGHRS and CDR2 is YFSETQ. The CDR3 runs 13 residues from the cysteine to the phenylalanine. Only the CDR3 region is kept as DNA, spanning 39 bases read in frame from base 1. TCRbeta CDR3 regions were amplified from genomic DNA by means of the immunoSEQ Assay, a bias-controlled multiplex PCR. The authors' pipeline ran thus. The number of nucleated cells in each sample was estimated from the amplification of reference gene primers within the assay. To quantify the absolute abundance of each unique TCRbeta CDR3 rearrangement, sequence reads were collapsed and filtered. Productive Simpson clonality was computed per sample as the square root of Simpson's diversity index over productive rearrangements. TCRdb carries this immuneACCESS record with in-frame sequences only. Its versions omit some clonotypes, under half of them owing to an unresolved V gene in the studies checked, with the rest unexplained. V, J and clone size reflect that table, while D and trimming were determined from the DNA. The sample table records 210,000 or so clones; over 70% of these occur just once. The ten largest make up less than 3.5% of the sample.

This sample is drawn from a study of blood T cell repertoires in COVID-19 (TCRdb year 2020). Notes on the research overall: Samples from collaborators originated in the United States, Italy and Spain and spanned both the acute and convalescent phases of COVID-19. A de-identified subject ID, COVID-19 status, age in years and sex were almost always included in the sample metadata. Samples were obtained from the ongoing ImmuneRACE study (first 160 participants) and from about 1,300 subjects provided by 6 global collaborators. Deeply sampled blood TCRbeta repertoires from subjects exposed to, actively infected with, or recovered from COVID-19 were included in the dataset. Where available, HLA class I and class II types were taken from metadata supplied by the sample provider and were not determined by assay-based typing. The repertoires were made available in a free public database intended to serve as a resource for research on the immune response to SARS-CoV-2. The material from the prospective study consisted of cDNA or gDNA derived from T cells, B-cell-depleted T cells, or PBMCs.

The full study reports these points: Clinical and demographic metadata were provided uncurated, with the amount varying by source and participant.

The sample was peripheral blood. The clonotype comes from a man in his fifties or sixties with active or convalescent COVID-19. The rearrangement joined TRBV5-1 to TRBJ1-2; 7 of the junction bases match TRBD1. The CDR3 reads CASRQGFRYGYTF. The nucleotide sequence reads as follows: TGCGCCAGCAGACAGGGGTTTCGCTATGGCTACACCTTC.